Listed below are T cell receptor beta chains from one sample, sequenced in a study of T cell repertoires in cytomegalovirus infection. TCRdb passed the reads through MiXCR, listing each CDR3 protein once. Among 150,000 to 200,000 distinct CDR3 sequences listed, approximately 14% were seen once. Sequencing input: PBMCs. The receptors were gathered from a human donor in good health (CMV status not recorded). Some clones in this sample may be carry-over from other donors' samples. The CDR3 runs from the conserved cysteine through the conserved F or W. Fields, in order: D gene, clone size, J gene, V gene, CDR3 length, CDR3 protein, CDR3 DNA. A D gene is named only where the DNA matches it firmly. A clone size is listed for some rows: how often the clone was seen (once, few, many), or a class if it is expanded.

>.|many|TRBJ1-2|TRBV7-9|13
CASSLQGIYGYTF
TGTGCCAGCAGCCTACAGGGCATCTATGGCTACACCTTC
>.|many|TRBJ2-1|TRBV6-2/TRBV6-3|13
CASTTWGFNEQFF
TGTGCCAGCACAACTTGGGGGTTCAATGAGCAGTTCTTC
>.|.|TRBJ2-1|TRBV24-1|15
CATSDFVGSGNEQFF
TGTGCCACCAGTGATTTCGTCGGGAGTGGGAATGAGCAGTTCTTC
>TRBD1|many|TRBJ2-3|TRBV2|15
CASSRTGLHTDTQYF
TGTGCCAGCAGTCGGACAGGGCTTCACACAGATACGCAGTATTTT
>.|.|TRBJ2-7|TRBV2|13
CASSEQGLNEQYF
TGTGCCAGCAGTGAACAGGGGCTCAACGAGCAGTACTTC
>.|many|TRBJ1-5|TRBV20-1|14
CSARDGTANQPQHF
TGCAGTGCTAGAGATGGAACAGCTAATCAGCCCCAGCATTTT
>.|few|TRBJ2-6|TRBV5-6|20
CASSLVIWDVDLSGANVLTF
TGTGCCAGCAGCTTGGTTATTTGGGACGTAGATCTCTCTGGGGCCAACGTCCTGACTTTC
>.|many|TRBJ1-2|TRBV24-1|12
CATSDNSYGYTF
TGTGCCACCAGTGACAACAGCTATGGCTACACCTTC
>TRBD1|few|TRBJ2-7|TRBV5-3|15
CASSPDRATSYEQYF
TGTGCCAGCAGCCCCGACAGGGCAACCTCCTACGAGCAGTACTTC
>.|few|TRBJ1-1|TRBV20-1|16
CSGNRVGDVINPEAFF
TGCAGTGGAAACAGGGTTGGAGATGTTATTAATCCTGAAGCTTTCTTT
>.|many|TRBJ1-2|TRBV25-1|14
CASSEKTAGYGYTF
TGTGCCAGCAGTGAAAAAACAGCGGGCTATGGCTACACCTTC
>.|many|TRBJ1-5|TRBV28|15
CASSLSAGLNQPQHF
TGTGCCAGCAGTTTATCGGCAGGGTTAAATCAGCCCCAGCATTTT
>.|few|TRBJ2-3|TRBV5-1|16
CASSLGLAYSTDTQYF
TGCGCCAGCAGCTTAGGGTTAGCATACAGCACAGATACGCAGTATTTT
>.|few|TRBJ2-5|TRBV7-3|13
CASRPTGQETQYF
TGTGCCAGCAGGCCGACGGGCCAAGAGACCCAGTACTTC
>TRBD1|many|TRBJ1-1|TRBV7-9|14
CASSLATGGTEAFF
TGTGCCAGCAGCTTAGCAACAGGGGGCACTGAAGCTTTCTTT
>TRBD1|many|TRBJ1-1|TRBV28|14
CASSPQGALTEAFF
TGTGCCAGCAGTCCACAGGGGGCACTCACTGAAGCTTTCTTT
>TRBD2|few|TRBJ2-2|TRBV6-5|16
CASRLTSGRNTGELFF
TGTGCCAGCAGACTTACTAGCGGGAGGAACACCGGGGAGCTGTTTTTT
>.|many|TRBJ2-4|TRBV28|13
CASSFIAKNIQYF
TGTGCCAGCAGTTTCATAGCCAAAAACATTCAGTACTTC
>TRBD2|many|TRBJ2-1|TRBV14|14
CASSQDFSGRSQFF
TGTGCCAGCAGCCAAGATTTTAGCGGGAGGTCGCAGTTCTTC
>.|few|TRBJ2-1|TRBV28|12
CASAAAGGEQFF
TGTGCCAGCGCCGCCGCGGGTGGGGAGCAGTTCTTC
>TRBD2|few|TRBJ2-7|TRBV29-1|14
CSVERLAGGPEQYF
TGCAGCGTGGAAAGACTAGCGGGAGGGCCCGAGCAGTACTTC
>.|.|TRBJ2-5|TRBV28|14
CASSFLRGAETQYF
TGTGCCAGCAGTTTTCTCAGGGGGGCAGAGACCCAGTACTTC
>.|few|TRBJ1-3|TRBV29-1|13
CSVVLNSGNTIYF
TGCAGCGTTGTACTGAACTCTGGAAACACCATATATTTT
>.|.|TRBJ2-1|TRBV11-2|12
CASSPKGGEQFF
TGTGCCAGCAGCCCGAAGGGTGGTGAGCAGTTCTTC
>TRBD1|many|TRBJ1-5|TRBV7-9|18
CASSLGTGEGLGRQPQHF
TGTGCCAGCAGCCTCGGGACAGGGGAAGGGTTGGGTCGGCAGCCCCAGCATTTT
>TRBD1|few|TRBJ1-2|TRBV7-6|12
CASSPGTAGYTF
TGTGCCAGCAGCCCGGGGACAGCCGGCTACACCTTC
>TRBD1|few|TRBJ1-2|TRBV12-3/TRBV12-4|14
CASSSQGAVYGYTF
TGTGCCAGCAGTTCACAGGGGGCGGTCTATGGCTACACCTTC
>.|many|TRBJ1-6|TRBV6-1|13
CASSRGKDSPLHF
TGTGCCAGCAGCCGTGGGAAAGATTCACCCCTCCACTTT
>.|few|TRBJ1-3|TRBV5-5|13
CASIPQSGNTIYF
TGTGCCAGCATTCCACAATCTGGAAACACCATATATTTT
>.|.|TRBJ1-5|TRBV4-1|15
CASRPSGASNQPQHF
TGCGCCAGTCGACCTTCCGGCGCTAGCAATCAGCCCCAGCATTTT
>.|many|TRBJ1-1|TRBV5-6|14
CASSLARGWTEAFF
TGTGCCAGCAGCTTGGCCAGGGGTTGGACTGAAGCTTTCTTT
>.|many|TRBJ2-7|TRBV7-2|14
CASSLAWLGYEQYF
TGTGCCAGCAGCTTAGCATGGCTAGGCTACGAGCAGTACTTC
>.|.|TRBJ1-6|TRBV10-3|15
CAISPRSDPKSPLHF
TGTGCCATCAGTCCTCGGTCGGACCCCAAATCACCCCTCCACTTT
>TRBD1|many|TRBJ2-4|TRBV14|16
CASSQGQGLAKNIQYF
TGTGCCAGCAGCCAAGGACAGGGATTAGCCAAAAACATTCAGTACTTC
>.|once|TRBJ1-2|TRBV14|15
CASSLSAWEADGYTF
TGTGCCAGCAGCCTAAGTGCCTGGGAGGCGGATGGCTACACCTTC
>.|few|TRBJ2-5|TRBV6-6|14
CASSDSDPEETQYF
TGTGCCAGCAGTGATTCGGATCCCGAAGAGACCCAGTACTTC
>.|many|TRBJ1-2|TRBV29-1|14
CSVDPGGEGYGYTF
TGCAGCGTTGACCCGGGGGGGGAGGGGTATGGCTACACCTTC
>.|many|TRBJ1-5|TRBV2|13
CASSGDNNQPQHF
TGTGCCAGCAGTGGGGACAACAATCAGCCCCAGCATTTT
>.|many|TRBJ1-2|TRBV19|13
CASTRGGNYGYTF
TGTGCCAGTACCCGAGGGGGGAACTATGGCTACACCTTC
>.|.|TRBJ2-7|TRBV29-1|13
CSVKGFVSYEQYF
TGCAGCGTCAAGGGTTTTGTATCCTACGAGCAGTACTTC
>TRBD1|.|TRBJ1-4|TRBV24-1|16
CATSDAPGTGNEKLFF
TGTGCCACCAGTGATGCTCCCGGGACAGGGAATGAAAAACTGTTTTTT
>.|.|TRBJ1-5|TRBV12-3/TRBV12-4|13
CASSFGGSQPQHF
TGTGCCAGCAGTTTCGGGGGAAGTCAGCCCCAGCATTTT
>.|many|TRBJ2-2|TRBV6-6|14
CASSYTAPTGELFF
TGTGCCAGCAGTTACACGGCTCCCACCGGGGAGCTGTTTTTT
>.|many|TRBJ1-1|TRBV9|14
CASSVEWRGTEAFF
TGTGCCAGCAGCGTAGAGTGGAGAGGCACTGAAGCTTTCTTT
>.|many|TRBJ1-4|TRBV7-2|14
CASSAWAGNEKLFF
TGTGCCAGCAGCGCTTGGGCAGGCAATGAAAAACTGTTTTTT
>TRBD1|many|TRBJ1-5|TRBV7-2|15
CASSARTGGDQPQHF
TGTGCCAGCAGCGCCCGGACAGGGGGCGATCAGCCCCAGCATTTT
>.|few|TRBJ1-6|TRBV3-1|14
CASSQDWARSPLHF
TGTGCCAGCAGCCAAGATTGGGCTAGATCACCCCTCCACTTT
>.|many|TRBJ1-5|TRBV7-8|14
CASSFNSYNQPQHF
TGTGCCAGCAGCTTTAACAGCTACAATCAGCCCCAGCATTTT
>TRBD1|many|TRBJ1-2|TRBV12-3/TRBV12-4|15
CASSLGTGTAYGYTF
TGTGCCAGCAGTTTAGGGACAGGGACGGCCTATGGCTACACCTTC
>.|many|TRBJ1-6|TRBV28|14
CASRRTGRNSPLHF
TGTGCCAGCAGGAGGACCGGGCGGAATTCACCCCTCCACTTT
>TRBD1|few|TRBJ2-7|TRBV10-3|14
CAITDRGNTYEQYF
TGTGCCATCACGGACAGGGGCAACACCTACGAGCAGTACTTC
>.|few|TRBJ1-6|TRBV20-1|13
CSAPRGFNSPLHF
TGCAGTGCACCCAGGGGTTTTAATTCACCCCTCCACTTT
>.|many|TRBJ1-1|TRBV29-1|10
CGGGESEAFF
TGCGGGGGAGGGGAAAGTGAAGCTTTCTTT
>.|.|TRBJ1-3|TRBV27|14
CASSSTGKRNTIYF
TGTGCCAGCAGTTCAACAGGGAAACGAAACACCATATATTTT
>TRBD1|few|TRBJ1-5|TRBV4-3|15
CASSQTGGGNQPQHF
TGCGCCAGCAGCCAGACAGGGGGCGGCAATCAGCCCCAGCATTTT
>.|many|TRBJ2-7|TRBV7-8|14
CASSLGRMDYEQYF
TGTGCCAGCAGCTTAGGGCGTATGGATTACGAGCAGTACTTC
>TRBD1|.|TRBJ2-3|TRBV20-1|15
CSAPGQVLSTDTQYF
TGCAGTGCTCCGGGACAGGTCCTTAGCACAGATACGCAGTATTTT
>.|.|TRBJ1-2|TRBV20-1|14
CSATPRLTGNGYTF
TGCAGTGCTACTCCAAGACTAACAGGGAATGGCTACACCTTC
>.|.|TRBJ2-3|TRBV29-1|14
CSVEWGSGTDTQYF
TGCAGCGTTGAATGGGGTTCGGGCACAGATACGCAGTATTTT